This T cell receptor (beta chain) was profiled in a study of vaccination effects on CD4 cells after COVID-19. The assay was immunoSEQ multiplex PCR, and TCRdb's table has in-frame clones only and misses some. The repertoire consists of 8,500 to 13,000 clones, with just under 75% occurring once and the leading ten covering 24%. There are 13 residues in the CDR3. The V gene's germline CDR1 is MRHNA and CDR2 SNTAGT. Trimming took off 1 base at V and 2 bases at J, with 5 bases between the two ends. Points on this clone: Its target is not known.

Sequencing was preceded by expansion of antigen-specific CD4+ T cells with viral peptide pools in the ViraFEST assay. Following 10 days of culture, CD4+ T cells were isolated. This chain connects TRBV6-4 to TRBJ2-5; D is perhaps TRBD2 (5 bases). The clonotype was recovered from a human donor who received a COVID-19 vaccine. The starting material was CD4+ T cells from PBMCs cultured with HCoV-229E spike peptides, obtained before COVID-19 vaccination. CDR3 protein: CASSDWRQETQYF. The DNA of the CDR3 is TGTGCCAGCAGTGACTGGAGGCAAGAGACCCAGTACTTC.